A selection of T cell receptor beta chains follows, all from one sample in a study of neurological immune-mediated disorders. In TCRdb, the 5' RACE reads were re-called with MiXCR into one record per CDR3 protein. The sample includes approximately 80,000 distinct CDR3 sequences, 5% to 6.5% of them seen just once. Input material: PBMCs. These receptors were collected from a woman aged 60 to 75 with multiple sclerosis. The CDR3 runs from the conserved cysteine through the conserved F or W. Fields, in order: V gene, clone size, D gene, J gene, CDR3 DNA, CDR3 protein. A D gene is named only where the DNA matches it firmly. The size field is filled for only some rows; it gives once, few, many or a size class.

v_call: TRBV7-6
clone_size: few
d_call: NA
j_call: TRBJ1-4
cdr3_nt: TGTGCCAGCAGCTATCAGGGGACTAATGAAAAACTGTTTTTT
cdr3_aa: CASSYQGTNEKLFF

v_call: TRBV9
clone_size: NA
d_call: NA
j_call: TRBJ2-1
cdr3_nt: TGTGCCAGCAGCGCACCGGTCCGGGGGAAGTACAATGAGCAGTTCTTC
cdr3_aa: CASSAPVRGKYNEQFF

v_call: TRBV12-3/TRBV12-4
clone_size: many
d_call: TRBD1
j_call: TRBJ1-4
cdr3_nt: TGTGCCAGCAGTCCAGAGGACAGGGCAAACAATGAAAAACTGTTTTTT
cdr3_aa: CASSPEDRANNEKLFF

v_call: TRBV7-2
clone_size: many
d_call: NA
j_call: TRBJ1-5
cdr3_nt: TGTGCCAGCAGCTCCCGGGGGGCGGCCTCTTTT
cdr3_aa: CASSSRGAASF

v_call: TRBV6-5
clone_size: many
d_call: NA
j_call: TRBJ2-7
cdr3_nt: TGTGCCAGCAGTGCTCGTTTCAGCTCCTACGAGCAGTACTTC
cdr3_aa: CASSARFSSYEQYF

v_call: TRBV6-5
clone_size: many
d_call: TRBD1
j_call: TRBJ1-6
cdr3_nt: TGTGCCAGCAGAAAAACAGGGGTAAATTCACCCCTCCACTTT
cdr3_aa: CASRKTGVNSPLHF

v_call: TRBV20-1
clone_size: many
d_call: TRBD2
j_call: TRBJ2-1
cdr3_nt: TGCAGTGCTAGAGCGCTAGCGGGGGTCAACTACAATGAGCAGTTCTTC
cdr3_aa: CSARALAGVNYNEQFF

v_call: TRBV28
clone_size: many
d_call: NA
j_call: TRBJ2-2
cdr3_nt: TGTGCCAGCACCTTGGGGGGCGGTGGGGACACCGGGGAGCTGTTTTTT
cdr3_aa: CASTLGGGGDTGELFF

v_call: TRBV20-1
clone_size: many
d_call: NA
j_call: TRBJ1-6
cdr3_nt: TGCAGTGCTAGAGTGCCGGGACCAAATTCACCCCTCCACTTT
cdr3_aa: CSARVPGPNSPLHF

v_call: TRBV5-1
clone_size: many
d_call: NA
j_call: TRBJ1-3
cdr3_nt: TGCGCCAGCAGCATGGACTGGTGGAACACCATATATTTT
cdr3_aa: CASSMDWWNTIYF

v_call: TRBV20-1
clone_size: many
d_call: NA
j_call: TRBJ2-1
cdr3_nt: TGCAGTGCTAGGCCCTGGGACCGAGGAACCTACAATGAGCAGTTCTTC
cdr3_aa: CSARPWDRGTYNEQFF

v_call: TRBV5-8
clone_size: many
d_call: NA
j_call: TRBJ2-2
cdr3_nt: TGTGCCAGCAGCCACGGTCGACCGAACACCGGGGAGCTGTTTTTT
cdr3_aa: CASSHGRPNTGELFF

v_call: TRBV25-1
clone_size: NA
d_call: NA
j_call: TRBJ2-1
cdr3_nt: TGTGCCAGCAGTAAGCTGTCACCTGAGCAGTTCTTC
cdr3_aa: CASSKLSPEQFF

v_call: TRBV28
clone_size: many
d_call: TRBD1
j_call: TRBJ1-6
cdr3_nt: TGTGCCAGCAGCCCCTCGACAGGGAGAAATTCACCCCTCCACTTT
cdr3_aa: CASSPSTGRNSPLHF

v_call: TRBV6-5
clone_size: many
d_call: NA
j_call: TRBJ1-6
cdr3_nt: TGTGCCAGCAGGTTACAGGGATCCTATAATTCACCCCTCCACTTT
cdr3_aa: CASRLQGSYNSPLHF

v_call: TRBV20-1
clone_size: many
d_call: TRBD1
j_call: TRBJ2-7
cdr3_nt: TGCAGTGCTACGGACAGGGCCGAGCAGTACTTC
cdr3_aa: CSATDRAEQYF

v_call: TRBV20-1
clone_size: many
d_call: TRBD1
j_call: TRBJ1-2
cdr3_nt: TGCAGTGCTACAGACGGGACAGGGCTTGGCTACACCTTC
cdr3_aa: CSATDGTGLGYTF

v_call: TRBV5-1
clone_size: many
d_call: NA
j_call: TRBJ1-1
cdr3_nt: TGCGCCAGCAGAGTGTGGAGTGGCAGGGACGCTGAAGCTTTCTTT
cdr3_aa: CASRVWSGRDAEAFF

v_call: TRBV5-1
clone_size: many
d_call: TRBD2
j_call: TRBJ2-7
cdr3_nt: TGCGCCAGCAGCTTGGTGTGGGGGGGGACCTACGAGCAGTACTTC
cdr3_aa: CASSLVWGGTYEQYF

v_call: TRBV5-1
clone_size: many
d_call: NA
j_call: TRBJ1-2
cdr3_nt: TGCGCCAGCAGCTTAAGAACCAGAACCTATGGCTACACCTTC
cdr3_aa: CASSLRTRTYGYTF

v_call: TRBV11-2
clone_size: many
d_call: NA
j_call: TRBJ1-4
cdr3_nt: TGTGCCAGCTCTATACTCGGGGGGACTGAAAAACTGTTTTTT
cdr3_aa: CASSILGGTEKLFF

v_call: TRBV27
clone_size: many
d_call: NA
j_call: TRBJ1-5
cdr3_nt: TGTGCCAGCAGTTTTGGGGGTAGGGAACAGCCCCAGCATTTT
cdr3_aa: CASSFGGREQPQHF

v_call: TRBV5-6
clone_size: many
d_call: TRBD1
j_call: TRBJ1-1
cdr3_nt: TGTGCCAGCAGTCGGACAGGGGGGTCTGAAGCTTTCTTT
cdr3_aa: CASSRTGGSEAFF

v_call: TRBV7-2
clone_size: many
d_call: TRBD1
j_call: TRBJ1-1
cdr3_nt: TGTGCCAGCAGCGCGCACCTAGGGACAGGGTGGCTAGCTTTCTTT
cdr3_aa: CASSAHLGTGWLAFF

v_call: TRBV7-8
clone_size: many
d_call: NA
j_call: TRBJ2-5
cdr3_nt: TGTGCCAGCAGGAGGAGGGTCCAAGAGACCCAGTACTTC
cdr3_aa: CASRRRVQETQYF

v_call: TRBV29-1
clone_size: many
d_call: TRBD1
j_call: TRBJ2-1
cdr3_nt: TGCAGCGGTACCGGGACAGCTTACAATGAGCAGTTCTTC
cdr3_aa: CSGTGTAYNEQFF

v_call: TRBV20-1
clone_size: many
d_call: NA
j_call: TRBJ2-5
cdr3_nt: TGCAGTGCTAAGGACAGCCAAGAGACCCAGTACTTC
cdr3_aa: CSAKDSQETQYF

v_call: TRBV3-1
clone_size: many
d_call: NA
j_call: TRBJ2-1
cdr3_nt: TGTGCCAGCAGGAAACAAGGGGGGGGCAATGAGCAGTTCTTC
cdr3_aa: CASRKQGGGNEQFF

v_call: TRBV5-1
clone_size: few
d_call: TRBD1
j_call: TRBJ2-7
cdr3_nt: TGCGCCAGCCACACAGGGGGCCCAGACGAGCAGTACTTC
cdr3_aa: CASHTGGPDEQYF

v_call: TRBV12-3/TRBV12-4
clone_size: many
d_call: NA
j_call: TRBJ1-2
cdr3_nt: TGTGCCAGCAGCCGAACAGGGCCCTATGGCTACACCTTC
cdr3_aa: CASSRTGPYGYTF

v_call: TRBV29-1
clone_size: many
d_call: TRBD1
j_call: TRBJ1-2
cdr3_nt: TGCAGCGTTGAATCCGGACAGGGGTACTATGGCTACACCTTC
cdr3_aa: CSVESGQGYYGYTF